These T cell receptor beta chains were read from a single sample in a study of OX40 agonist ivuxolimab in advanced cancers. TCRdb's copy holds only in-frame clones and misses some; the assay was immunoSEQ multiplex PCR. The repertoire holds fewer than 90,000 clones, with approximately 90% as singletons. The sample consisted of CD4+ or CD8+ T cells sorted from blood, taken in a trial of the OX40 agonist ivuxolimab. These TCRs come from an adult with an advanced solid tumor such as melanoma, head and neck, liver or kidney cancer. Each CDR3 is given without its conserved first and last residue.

ASSLGREGKTQY,TRBJ2-5,TRBV5-4,12
ASSLDGGAYEQY,TRBJ2-7,TRBV5-4,12
ASSFAPLGNEKLF,TRBJ1-4,TRBV5-1,13
ASSVPGQGSVRKTQY,TRBJ2-5,TRBV25-1,15
ASCSGRGAPTDTQY,TRBJ2-3,TRBV18,14
ASSFGLSGGNQETQY,TRBJ2-5,TRBV5-6,15
ASSPRQANEQF,TRBJ2-1,TRBV5-4,11
ASSLAGSLSYNEQF,TRBJ2-1,TRBV5-1,14
ASSPALGGVAF,TRBJ1-1,TRBV7-9,11
ASSLAGGGNEQF,TRBJ2-1,TRBV7-9,12
ASSLVSSYNEQF,TRBJ2-1,TRBV5-4,12
ATSSRDYPNEQF,TRBJ2-1,TRBV15,12
ASSIAGFTGELF,TRBJ2-2,TRBV19,12
ASSRRAGANVLT,TRBJ2-6,TRBV6-5,12
AWCISSYNEQF,TRBJ2-1,TRBV30,11
ASRLTQGFSYSQPQH,TRBJ1-5,TRBV28,15
ASSLDTHGYT,TRBJ1-2,TRBV5-1,10